Presented here are 14 T cell receptor beta chains from one specimen sequenced in a study of early T cells in non-severe SARS-CoV-2 infection. From the 5' RACE reads, TCRdb called clonotypes with MiXCR, one entry per CDR3 protein. The repertoire holds 85,000 to 120,000 distinct CDR3 sequences, with about 12% as singletons. The sample comprised whole blood. The receptors here all came from an adult who was a healthcare worker with PCR-confirmed SARS-CoV-2 infection or an uninfected control (not recorded which).

The chain recombines TRBV5-4 with TRBJ1-1; 7 bases fit TRBD1. V lost 4 bases, J lost 0 bases, and 6 bases stayed unmatched. CDR1 SGHNT and CDR2 YYREEE come from the germline V gene (reference sequence). This CDR3 is built from 15 residues. DNA of the CDR3: TGTGCCAGCAGCCCCTTGGGACAGATGAACACTGAAGCTTTCTTT. Translation: CASSPLGQMNTEAFF.

This clonotype has ten or more counts. This chain joins TRBV18 and TRBJ2-1, with D maybe TRBD1 (6 bases). Germline V gene data show CDR1 as KGHSH and CDR2 as LQKENI. CDR3 length equals 13 residues. V was trimmed by 0 bases and J by 8 bases, leaving 8 bases between them. The DNA for the CDR3 is TGTGCCAGCTCACCACCAGCAGGGGATGAGCAGTTCTTC. This codes for CASSPPAGDEQFF.

This clonotype was seen at least ten times. The chain recombines TRBV20-1 with TRBJ2-7; 9 bases line up with TRBD2. The CDR3 is 13 amino acids. Germline V lookup: CDR1 DFQATT, CDR2 SNEGSKA (reference sequence). The trim removed 6 bases at V and 5 bases at J, leaving 8 bases unmatched. The chain's CDR3 is CSAKPGLAHEQYF. CDR3 DNA: TGCAGTGCGAAACCGGGACTAGCCCACGAGCAGTACTTC.

This clonotype appeared a single time. The chain carries TRBV11-3 and TRBJ2-1, with 11 bases lining up with TRBD2. The germline gives CDR1 SGHNT, CDR2 YENEEA. Germline trimming cut 0 bases from V and 12 bases from J; bases unmatched to any gene: 4. CDR3 size: 14 residues. The CDR3 here is CASSLDSTSGTQFF. CDR3 sequence (DNA): TGTGCCAGCAGCTTAGATTCGACTAGCGGGACGCAGTTCTTC.

Ten or more counts support this clonotype. The chain links TRBV14 to TRBJ2-5; 9 nucleotides line up with TRBD2. Germline values: CDR1 SGHDN, CDR2 FVKESK. The CDR3 has 14 amino acids. V gave up 10 bases and J gave up 1 base; unmatched junction bases: 7. The CDR3: CANIAGATQETQYF. Here the CDR3 DNA reads TGTGCCAACATAGCGGGAGCCACCCAAGAGACCCAGTACTTC.

The rearrangement links TRBV25-1 to TRBJ2-7, with 8 bases lining up with TRBD1. This CDR3 comprises 14 residues. V lost 4 bases to trimming and J lost 4 bases; unmatched junction nucleotides: 6. CDR1 MGHDK and CDR2 SYGVNS come from the germline V gene. The CDR3 coding sequence is TGTGCCAGCAGTGCTACAGGGGGGTTTTACGAGCAGTACTTC. This translates into CASSATGGFYEQYF.

This clonotype showed up just a few times. V gene TRBV25-1 combines with J gene TRBJ2-5, with D hard to call. CDR1 is MGHDK, CDR2 SYGVNS, per germline. The V end was cut by 3 bases, the J end by 4 bases, with 12 bases between. The CDR3 runs to 14 residues. The CDR3 reads CASSDVRRGETQYF. DNA for the CDR3: TGTGCCAGCAGTGATGTGAGGCGCGGAGAGACCCAGTACTTC.

The chain links TRBV6-2 or TRBV6-3 to TRBJ2-7, with D uncertain. Trimming cost V 4 bases and J 9 bases, with 10 bases left between them. Germline lookup yields CDR1 MNHEY and CDR2 SVGEGT. The CDR3 is 11 amino acids. This CDR3 is CASSLGAGQYF. The CDR3 nucleotides read TGTGCCAGCAGTTTGGGCGCCGGGCAGTACTTC.

The chain couples TRBV2 to TRBJ2-7; D is undetermined. This CDR3 has 10 residues. CDR1 is SNHLY, CDR2 FYNNEI, per germline. V lost 4 bases and J lost 7, with 5 bases in between. CDR3 in amino acids: CASSVREQYF. The DNA of the CDR3 is TGTGCCAGCAGTGTTCGGGAGCAGTACTTC.

The chain employs TRBV4-1 and TRBJ1-5; D gene uncertain. With 0 bases removed from V and 4 bases from J, the gap between germline ends came to 1 base. CDR3 length: 12 residues. CDR1 is MGHRA and CDR2 is YSYEKL in the germline V gene. The CDR3: CASSQENQPQHF. The CDR3, as DNA: TGCGCCAGCAGCCAAGAGAATCAGCCCCAGCATTTT.

This clonotype showed up many times. The chain has TRBV11-2 and TRBJ2-7; 7 bases match TRBD2. Germline assignment: CDR1 SGHAT and CDR2 FQNNGV. The CDR3 is made up of 13 amino acids. V was clipped by 2 bases and J by 6 bases; unmatched bases: 4. Here the CDR3 reads CASSLRQRGEQYF. The CDR3 coding sequence is TGTGCCAGCAGCTTAAGACAGCGGGGCGAGCAGTACTTC.

This clonotype was counted many times. The chain links TRBV2 to TRBJ1-1; TRBD1 might be the D (5 bases). Germline V lookup: CDR1 SNHLY, CDR2 FYNNEI. V lost 4 bases, J lost 1 base, and 7 bases lay in between. The CDR3 runs 13 residues. CDR3 nucleotide sequence: TGTGCCAGCAGTGGCCAGGGGAACACTGAAGCTTTCTTT. This encodes CASSGQGNTEAFF.

Many counts were recorded for this clonotype. The V and J genes are TRBV7-8 and TRBJ1-1; D unclear. CDR3 length equals 14 residues. The germline CDR1 and CDR2 sequences are SGHVS and FQNEAQ. Trimming cost V 0 bases and J 5 bases, with 10 bases left between them. The CDR3 DNA is TGTGCCAGCAGCTTAGCAGAGTCGAGGACTGAAGCTTTCTTT. Protein product: CASSLAESRTEAFF. The whole variable domain, remainder taken from reference TRBV7-8 and TRBJ1-1, is GAGVSQSPRYKVAKRGQDVALRCDPISGHVSLFWYQQALGQGPEFLTYFQNEAQLDKSGLPSDRFFAERPEGSVSTLKIQRTQQEDSAVYLCASSLAESRTEAFFGQGTRLTVV.

The gene calls are TRBV18 and TRBJ2-5, with D hard to call. Trimming took 3 bases from V and 6 from J, leaving 8 bases between them. The CDR3 covers 12 residues. Per the germline V gene, CDR1 is KGHSH and CDR2 is LQKENI. CDR3: CASSPSRKTQYF. The CDR3 bases are TGTGCCAGCTCACCTTCCCGGAAGACCCAGTACTTC.